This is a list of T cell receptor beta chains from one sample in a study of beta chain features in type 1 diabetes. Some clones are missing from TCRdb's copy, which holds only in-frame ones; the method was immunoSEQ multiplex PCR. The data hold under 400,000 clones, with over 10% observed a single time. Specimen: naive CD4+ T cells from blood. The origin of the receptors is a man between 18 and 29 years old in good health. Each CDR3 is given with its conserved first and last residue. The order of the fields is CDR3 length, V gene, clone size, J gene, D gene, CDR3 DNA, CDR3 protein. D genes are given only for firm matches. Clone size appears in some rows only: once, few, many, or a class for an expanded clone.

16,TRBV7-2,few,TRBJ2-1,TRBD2,TGTGCCAGCAGCTTACCGGGACTAGCGGGAGTCGGGGAGCAGTTCTTC,CASSLPGLAGVGEQFF
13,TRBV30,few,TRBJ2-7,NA,TGTGCCTGGAGTCCAGGGGACCCTTGGGAGCAGTACTTC,CAWSPGDPWEQYF
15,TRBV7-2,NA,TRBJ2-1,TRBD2,TGTGCCAGCAGCCCCCGGGTAGCGGGGGGTAATGAGCAGTTCTTC,CASSPRVAGGNEQFF
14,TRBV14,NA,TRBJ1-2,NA,TGTGCCAGCAGCCAAGCGGGGGGCGCAGGTGGCTACACCTTC,CASSQAGGAGGYTF
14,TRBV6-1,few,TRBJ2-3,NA,TGTGCCAGCAGTGAAATAGGCAGGACAGATACGCAGTATTTT,CASSEIGRTDTQYF
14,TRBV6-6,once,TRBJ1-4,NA,TGTGCCAGCTGGCAGGGGTTCATTAATGAAAAACTGTTTTTT,CASWQGFINEKLFF
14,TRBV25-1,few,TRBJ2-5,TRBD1,TGTGCCAGCAGTGAGTTGACAGGGAAAGAGACCCAGTACTTC,CASSELTGKETQYF
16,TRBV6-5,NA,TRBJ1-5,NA,TGTGCCAGCAGTTACACTTGGGGGGGAAGTAATCAGCCCCAGCATTTT,CASSYTWGGSNQPQHF
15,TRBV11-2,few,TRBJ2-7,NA,TGTGCCAGCAGCTCCCGCCCACACCCCTCCTACGAGCAGTACTTC,CASSSRPHPSYEQYF
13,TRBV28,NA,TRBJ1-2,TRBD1,TGTGCCAGCAGCCCGGACAGGCTCTATGGCTACACCTTC,CASSPDRLYGYTF
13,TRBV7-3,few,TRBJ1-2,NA,TGTGCCAGCAGCTTCACAGGATTTGGTGGCTACACCTTC,CASSFTGFGGYTF
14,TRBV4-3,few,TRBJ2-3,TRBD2,TGCGCCAGCAGCCAGGGAGGGGGCACAGATACGCAGTATTTT,CASSQGGGTDTQYF
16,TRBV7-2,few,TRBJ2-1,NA,TGTGCCAGCAGCTTAGGAGCGGACGGCTCCTACAATGAGCAGTTCTTC,CASSLGADGSYNEQFF